This record concerns one TCR beta chain sequence. The data derive from a study of OX40 agonist ivuxolimab in advanced cancers. The CDR3 loop spans 16 amino acids. Trimming removed 1 base from V and 5 bases from J; junction bases left unmatched: 9. Germline CDR1 WSHSY, CDR2 SAAADI. The assay was immunoSEQ multiplex PCR, and TCRdb's table has in-frame clones only and misses some. The table records some 80,000 clones, around 87% of them present only once. This TCR derives from an adult with an advanced solid tumor such as melanoma, head and neck, liver or kidney cancer. This specimen consisted of CD4+ or CD8+ T cells sorted from blood, obtained in a trial of the OX40 agonist ivuxolimab. J is TRBJ2-7 and V is TRBV10-2, with TRBD1 identical over 9 bases. The CDR3 reads CASSEWGRTGVDEQYF. The CDR3, as DNA: TGCGCCAGCAGTGAGTGGGGAAGGACAGGGGTCGACGAGCAGTACTTC.